The 16 T cell receptor beta chains listed next were all sequenced from one sample in a study of CD8 T cells in seronegative destructive rheumatoid arthritis. This table comes from immunoSEQ multiplex PCR, and its TCRdb copy is limited to in-frame clones, with some not included. The sample consists of under 15,000 clones, around 83% of them appearing once. Input material: CD8+ T cells from blood. The source of these receptors is a woman aged 30 to 49 with seronegative destructive rheumatoid arthritis.

The chain couples TRBV7-9 to TRBJ2-5; D remains unclear. Germline V CDR1 and CDR2: SEHNR, FQNEAQ (reference sequence). The CDR3 loop spans 13 amino acids. Deletions cut 2 bases from V and 3 bases from J, with 7 bases between. In nucleotides, the CDR3 is TGTGCCAGCAGCTTAACGGTAGAAGAGACCCAGTACTTC. Its protein is CASSLTVEETQYF.

V gene TRBV7-9 combines with J gene TRBJ2-5; 16 nucleotides align to TRBD2. Germline V gene lookup returns CDR1 SEHNR and CDR2 FQNEAQ (reference sequence). Trimming removed 5 bases from V and 4 bases from J; junction bases left unmatched: 10. CDR3 length: 18 amino acids. CDR3 region: CASSDPFGTSGGVETQYF. The CDR3 region has the DNA TGTGCCAGCAGCGATCCTTTTGGGACTAGCGGGGGGGTAGAGACCCAGTACTTC.

The chain recombines TRBV7-6 with TRBJ2-2, with a weak D call TRBD1 (5 bases). Germline V lookup: CDR1 SGHVS, CDR2 FNYEAQ. With 5 bases removed from V and 4 bases from J, the gap between germline ends came to 17 bases. This CDR3 spans 16 amino acids. Written as DNA, the CDR3 is TGTGCCAGCAGCCCAACGCAGGGTCGGGCCACCGGGGAGCTGTTTTTT. It codes for CASSPTQGRATGELFF.

The V gene is TRBV4-2, the J gene TRBJ2-1, with D perhaps matching TRBD2 (5 bases). V lost 0 bases, J lost 2 bases, and 8 bases lay in between. The CDR3 length is 15 residues. CDR1 is LGHNA and CDR2 is YNFKEQ in the germline V gene. The CDR3 bases are TGTGCCAGCAGCCAAGAACTAGGGCCCTACAATGAGCAGTTCTTC. Its translation is CASSQELGPYNEQFF.

This clone was picked up one time. The chain carries TRBV6-6 and TRBJ1-1; weak D call: TRBD1 (6 bases). The CDR3 loop spans 12 amino acids. V dropped 3 bases and J dropped 7 bases, with 9 bases sitting between them. The germline gives CDR1 MNHNY, CDR2 SVGAGI (reference sequence). The CDR3 here is CASSYYRDEAFF. DNA of the CDR3: TGTGCCAGCAGTTATTACAGGGATGAAGCTTTCTTT.

V gene TRBV11-3 combines with J gene TRBJ2-1; 9 bases line up with TRBD2. Trimming cost V 5 bases and J 2 bases; bases outside gene matches: 10. This CDR3 has 17 residues. Germline assignment: CDR1 SGHNT and CDR2 YENEEA. The CDR3: CASSPFWLAGTYNEQFF. The DNA for the CDR3 is TGTGCCAGCAGCCCCTTTTGGCTAGCGGGGACCTACAATGAGCAGTTCTTC.

The V call is TRBV6-1, the J call TRBJ2-5; 10 bases match TRBD2. This CDR3 is built from 15 residues. In germline, CDR1 is MNHNS, CDR2 SASEGT. Germline trimming cut 0 bases from V and 4 bases from J; bases unmatched to any gene: 2. CDR3 DNA sequence: TGTGCCAGCAGTGAAGCAGCGGGGGGGCCAGAGACCCAGTACTTC. Residues: CASSEAAGGPETQYF.

This sequence joins TRBV4-1 and TRBJ2-3; no reliable D call. V lost 4 bases, J lost 3 bases, and 8 bases lay in between. This CDR3 is 13 amino acids long. CDR1 is MGHRA, CDR2 YSYEKL, per germline. The CDR3 reads CASSLQWTDTQYF. The CDR3 DNA sequence: TGCGCCAGCAGCCTACAATGGACAGATACGCAGTATTTT.

J is TRBJ2-1 and V is TRBV27, with 9 bases aligning to TRBD2. CDR3 length equals 13 residues. V gave up 7 bases and J gave up 4 bases; unmatched junction bases: 2. From germline, CDR1 is MNHEY and CDR2 SMNVEV (reference sequence). DNA of the CDR3: TGTGCCAGCACCGCGGGGGGGTACAATGAGCAGTTCTTC. This sequence encodes CASTAGGYNEQFF.

J is TRBJ1-5 and V is TRBV2; the D gene is possibly TRBD1 (5 bases). This CDR3 has 15 amino acids. Germline CDR1 reads SNHLY; CDR2 reads FYNNEI. Trimming cost V 7 bases and J 2 bases, with 15 bases left between them. CDR3 sequence reads: CASKQGLGGNQPQHF. CDR3 bases: TGTGCCAGCAAGCAGGGCCTAGGGGGCAATCAGCCCCAGCATTTT.

This sequence joins TRBV4-1 and TRBJ2-1, with D perhaps matching TRBD2 (6 bases). Trimming took off 6 bases at V and 9 bases at J, with 12 bases between the two ends. The CDR3 covers 12 residues. Germline lookup yields CDR1 MGHRA and CDR2 YSYEKL. The CDR3 DNA reads as TGCGCCAGCAGGGACGGGGGTTCTGAGCAGTTCTTC. It encodes CASRDGGSEQFF.

The rearrangement uses TRBV7-9 and TRBJ1-2; possibly TRBD1 for D (5 bases). The CDR3 is 16 amino acids. Between the trimmed V and J ends, which lost 0 bases and 4 bases, there was a span of 15 bases. CDR1 and CDR2 (germline): SEHNR, FQNEAQ (reference sequence). CDR3: CASSLAGGREIYGYTF. CDR3 bases: TGTGCCAGCAGCTTAGCGGGGGGACGGGAAATCTATGGCTACACCTTC.

This clone appeared a single time. The chain employs TRBV2 and TRBJ1-3, with D possibly called TRBD1 or TRBD2 (6 bases each). Judging by the DNA end, TRBJ2-2 fits better; the J call may be wrong. This CDR3 is built from 16 residues. CDR1 and CDR2 from the germline V gene are SNHLY and FYNNEI. CDR3 in amino acids: CASRDSPGTNTGELFF. The CDR3 DNA is TGTGCCAGCAGGGACAGTCCAGGGACTAACACCGGGGAGCTGTTTTTT.

V gene TRBV9 combines with J gene TRBJ1-1; D is undetermined. CDR3 length equals 16 residues. Per germline, CDR1 SGDLS and CDR2 YYNGEE. With 0 bases removed from V and 0 bases from J, the gap between germline ends came to 12 bases. CDR3 in amino acids: CASSVGNTELNTEAFF. The CDR3 DNA reads as TGTGCCAGCAGCGTAGGAAATACGGAGCTGAACACTGAAGCTTTCTTT.

This clone was seen a few times. This rearrangement joins TRBV4-1 to TRBJ2-7, with TRBD2 matching over 8 bases. The CDR3 is 15 residues long. The germline V gene has CDR1 MGHRA and CDR2 YSYEKL. V was clipped by 7 bases and J by 5 bases; unmatched bases: 13. The CDR3 bases are TGCGCCAGCACGCGCACTTGGCTAGCGGGTGACGAGCAGTACTTC. This codes for CASTRTWLAGDEQYF.

The J gene is TRBJ1-6, the V gene TRBV7-9; TRBD1 agrees at 7 bases. Trimming at V came to 4 bases and at J to 6 bases, leaving 3 bases not matched to a gene. This CDR3 has 14 amino acids. The germline gives CDR1 SEHNR, CDR2 FQNEAQ (reference sequence). The CDR3 DNA reads TGTGCCAGCAGCTCCACAGGGGTTAATTCACCCCTCCACTTT. Translation gives CASSSTGVNSPLHF.